This T cell receptor beta chain appears in the sequencing data of a study of blood T cell repertoires in COVID-19. Background on the study: Material from acute and convalescent COVID-19 was sourced from the United States, Italy and Spain. PBMCs, B-cell-depleted T cells, or T cells were the source of the cDNA or gDNA that made up the material.

Original data processing: By means of reference gene primer amplification, nucleated cell counts were estimated. Measured with immunoSEQ multiplex PCR; TCRdb has only the in-frame clones, and not every one. D and trimming come from the DNA, and the V and J calls and clone size come from that table. This table holds hundreds of thousands of clones, around 91% found once. All enrollees were roughly 18 to 90 years old and from 25 or so US areas. Trimming removed 3 bases from V and 4 bases from J, with 4 bases in between. CDR3 length equals 11 residues. Germline CDR1 reads MDHEN; CDR2 reads SYDVKM. The sequence was obtained from a young man who had recovered from COVID-19. V is TRBV28 and J is TRBJ2-7; unclear D gene. Sequencing was carried out using PBMCs or T cells enriched from blood (not recorded which). CDR3 in DNA: TGTGCCAGCAGTTTTCGTTACGAGCAGTACTTC. Residues: CASSFRYEQYF.